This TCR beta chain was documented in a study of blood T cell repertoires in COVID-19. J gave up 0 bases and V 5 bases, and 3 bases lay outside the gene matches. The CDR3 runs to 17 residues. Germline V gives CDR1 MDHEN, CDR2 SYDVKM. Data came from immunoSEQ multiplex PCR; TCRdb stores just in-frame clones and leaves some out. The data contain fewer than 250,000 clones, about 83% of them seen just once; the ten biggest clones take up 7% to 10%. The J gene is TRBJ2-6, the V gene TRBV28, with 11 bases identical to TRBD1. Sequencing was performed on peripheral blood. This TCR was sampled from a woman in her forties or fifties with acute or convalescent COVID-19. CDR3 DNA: TGTGCCAGCAGTCCCGGGACAGGGGGCTCTGGGGCCAACGTCCTGACTTTC. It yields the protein CASSPGTGGSGANVLTF.